A single sample gave rise to the 29 T cell receptor beta chains below, sequenced in a study of blood T cell repertoires in COVID-19. TCRdb's copy holds only in-frame clones and misses some; the assay was immunoSEQ multiplex PCR. The data contain roughly 250,000 clones, around nine tenths of them singletons. The sequencing input was peripheral blood. The receptors shown here come from a man aged 40-50 years who had recovered from COVID-19.

V and J are TRBV7-9 and TRBJ1-1; no clear D gene. Germline CDR1 SEHNR, CDR2 FQNEAQ (reference sequence). Trimming left V 1 base short and J 5 bases short, with 11 bases between. The CDR3 length is 14 residues. The CDR3 loop is CASSLESGLTEAFF. In DNA form, the CDR3 reads TGTGCCAGCAGCTTAGAATCAGGTCTAACTGAAGCTTTCTTT.

This chain links TRBV11-2 with TRBJ2-7; TRBD1 might be the D (6 bases). CDR3 length: 15 residues. Trimming cost V 0 bases and J 3 bases, with 12 bases left between them. Germline CDR1 is SGHAT and CDR2 is FQNNGV. In nucleotides, the CDR3 is TGTGCCAGCAGCTTAGAAGGGGGTGTAGGCTACGAGCAGTACTTC. This sequence encodes CASSLEGGVGYEQYF.

This chain links TRBV27 with TRBJ2-7, with 7 bases lining up with TRBD1. This CDR3 region has 12 residues. The J segment lost 7 bases and the V segment lost 5 bases, leaving 5 bases of the junction unmatched. Germline V gene sequence: CDR1 MNHEY, CDR2 SMNVEV (reference sequence). The CDR3 DNA is TGTGCCAGCAGTCGACAGGGATGGGAGCAGTACTTC. Amino acids: CASSRQGWEQYF.

This clone has just a few counts. The chain combines TRBV1 with TRBJ2-1; the table's D gene call, TRBD2, was not cross checked with the DNA. TRBV1 is described as a pseudogene. The CDR3 has 17 residues. The CDR3 here is CTSSQKSREDNYNEQFF. The CDR3 DNA is TGCACCAGCAGCCAAAAAAGTAGAGAGGATAACTACAATGAGCAGTTCTTC.

V and J are TRBV9 and TRBJ1-1, with D possibly matching TRBD1 (6 bases). The CDR3 is made up of 18 amino acids. V was cut by 5 bases and J by 1 base, with 24 bases left in between. CDR1 is SGDLS, CDR2 YYNGEE, per germline. The CDR3 is CASSDPTGFPTRNTEAFF. The CDR3 region has the DNA TGTGCCAGCAGTGATCCGACAGGCTTTCCCACGCGGAACACTGAAGCTTTCTTT. Full variable domain (rest looked up from reference TRBV9 and TRBJ1-1): DSGVTQTPKHLITATGQRVTLRCSPRSGDLSVYWYQQSLDQGLQFLIQYYNGEERAKGNILERFSAQQFPDLHSELNLSSLELGDSALYFCASSDPTGFPTRNTEAFFGQGTRLTVV.

The chain uses TRBV11-1 and TRBJ1-2; perhaps TRBD1 as D (5 bases). The CDR3 loop spans 14 amino acids. The V and J ends lost 3 bases and 4 bases respectively, with 12 bases between them. The germline gives CDR1 SGHAT, CDR2 FQDESV (reference sequence). CDR3 protein: CASSFSGLSYGYTF. As DNA, the CDR3 is TGTGCCAGCAGCTTCTCAGGGTTAAGCTATGGCTACACCTTC.

This clone was observed a single time. This chain joins TRBV5-1 and TRBJ2-7; 10 bases are a match to TRBD2. This CDR3 comprises 15 residues. With V trimmed by 4 bases and J by 5 bases, 9 bases remained unmatched. Germline V gives CDR1 SGHRS, CDR2 YFSETQ. CDR3 nucleotides: TGCGCCAGCAGCCCTACGACTAGCGGGTCCCACGAGCAGTACTTC. It encodes CASSPTTSGSHEQYF.

V usage is TRBV21-1 and J usage is TRBJ2-5; TRBD1 is the table's D call, not checked against the DNA. TRBV21-1 is a pseudogene segment. The CDR3 extends over 17 amino acids. CDR3 DNA sequence: TGTGCCAGCAGCAAAGGAGAGAGGGCAGGGGGAACGAAGACCCAGTACTTC. Translated, it gives CASSKGERAGGTKTQYF.

The V call is TRBV11-2, the J call TRBJ2-7; D may be TRBD1 (6 bases). This CDR3 has 14 amino acids. V was pared by 4 bases and J by 5 bases, with 15 bases between. Germline CDR1 and CDR2: SGHAT and FQNNGV. In nucleotides, the CDR3 is TGTGCCAGCAGCTGGGCAGGGGTAGAGAACGAGCAGTACTTC. Amino acids: CASSWAGVENEQYF. Full variable domain (outside the CDR3, taken from reference TRBV11-2 and TRBJ2-7): EAGVAQSPRYKIIEKRQSVAFWCNPISGHATLYWYQQILGQGPKLLIQFQNNGVVDDSQLPKDRFSAERLKGVDSTLKIQPAKLEDSAVYLCASSWAGVENEQYFGPGTRLTVT.

The chain joins TRBV7-9 to TRBJ1-1; 12 nucleotides line up with TRBD1. This CDR3 spans 17 amino acids. V lost 5 bases to trimming and J lost 3 bases; unmatched junction nucleotides: 10. Germline CDR1 reads SEHNR; CDR2 reads FQNEAQ (reference sequence). The CDR3 bases are TGTGCCAGCAGCCCCGGGACAGGGGGCGCGGGAGACACTGAAGCTTTCTTT. The encoded protein is CASSPGTGGAGDTEAFF.

This chain uses TRBV7-2 with TRBJ2-7, with TRBD2 matching over 8 bases. The V gene's germline CDR1 is SGHTA and CDR2 FQGNSA. The CDR3 extends over 15 amino acids. V lost 1 base, J lost 2 bases, and 4 bases stayed unmatched. The CDR3 sequence is CASSLGSGGAYEQYF. The CDR3 region has the DNA TGTGCCAGCAGCTTAGGAAGCGGGGGTGCCTACGAGCAGTACTTC.

The chain carries TRBV9 and TRBJ1-3; 10 bases map to TRBD1. This CDR3 comprises 16 residues. CDR1 SGDLS and CDR2 YYNGEE come from the germline V gene. Germline trimming cut 3 bases from V and 4 bases from J; bases unmatched to any gene: 7. The CDR3 DNA is TGTGCCAGCAGCGCCCGACAGGGGGCATCGGGAAACACCATATATTTT. Translated: CASSARQGASGNTIYF.

The rearrangement links TRBV10-3 to TRBJ2-7; 12 bases are shared with TRBD1. The V segment lost 6 bases and the J segment 7 bases; nucleotides outside the gene matches: 4. The CDR3 covers 13 residues. The germline V gene has CDR1 ENHRY and CDR2 SYGVKD. CDR3: CAIRGQGAEEQYF. CDR3 coding DNA: TGTGCCATCAGGGGACAGGGGGCCGAGGAGCAGTACTTC.

This chain uses TRBV5-6 with TRBJ2-1; 7 positions match TRBD2. From germline, CDR1 is SGHDT and CDR2 YYEEEE. V was pared by 3 bases and J by 7 bases, with 7 bases of the junction left unmatched. The CDR3 has 14 amino acids. CDR3 loop: CASSWRGNGNEQFF. CDR3 coding DNA: TGTGCCAGCAGCTGGCGGGGGAACGGGAATGAGCAGTTCTTC.

The V gene is TRBV9, the J gene TRBJ2-7; 10 nucleotides agree with TRBD1. CDR1 and CDR2 from the germline V gene are SGDLS and YYNGEE. This CDR3 has 15 residues. V trimming: 0 bases; J trimming: 6 bases; junction bases outside the gene matches: 6. In nucleotides, the CDR3 is TGTGCCAGCAGCGTAGGGGACAGGGGTACGGGCGAGCAGTACTTC. Amino acids: CASSVGDRGTGEQYF.

The J gene is TRBJ2-2, the V gene TRBV15; tentative D call: TRBD2 (5 bases). CDR3 length: 15 residues. V shed 6 bases and J shed 2 bases, with 13 bases lying between them. CDR1 and CDR2 from the germline V gene are LNHNV and YYDKDF (reference sequence). In DNA form, the CDR3 reads TGTGCCACCAGTCGGACTCCTCTAAACACCGGGGAGCTGTTTTTT. It yields the protein CATSRTPLNTGELFF.

The rearrangement uses TRBV19 and TRBJ2-4; 9 bases are shared with TRBD1. The CDR3 has 13 residues. V was pared by 5 bases and J by 7 bases, with 3 bases of the junction left unmatched. Germline lookup yields CDR1 LNHDA and CDR2 SQIVND (reference sequence). CDR3 nucleotide sequence: TGTGCCAGTAGTGAACAGGGGGCGAACATTCAGTACTTC. It is translated as CASSEQGANIQYF.

The chain links TRBV3-1 (or the pseudogene TRBV3-2) to TRBJ1-6; 9 bases agree with TRBD1. V shed 4 bases and J 7 bases; nucleotides not matched to a gene: 8. CDR1 LGHDT and CDR2 YNNKEL come from the germline V gene (reference sequence). This CDR3 spans 16 amino acids. The DNA for the CDR3 is TGTGCCAGCAGCCCGCTAGAGACAGGGGGAAATTCACCCCTCCACTTT. This sequence encodes CASSPLETGGNSPLHF.

This chain uses TRBV6-5 with TRBJ1-2; the match to TRBD1 covers 9 bases. The V and J ends lost 5 bases and 2 bases, in that order; junction bases with no gene match: 3. Germline lookup yields CDR1 MNHEY and CDR2 SVGAGI. CDR3 length: 14 residues. CDR3 protein: CASSRQGENYGYTF. The CDR3 nucleotides read TGTGCCAGCAGTCGACAGGGGGAGAACTATGGCTACACCTTC.

The chain carries TRBV6-5 and TRBJ2-2; 7 bases fit TRBD2. Germline CDR1 and CDR2: MNHEY and SVGAGI. The CDR3 is 13 amino acids. The ends lost 11 bases at V and 3 bases at J; junction bases unmatched: 6. The CDR3 DNA follows: TGTGCCGGTGGCCGGGGGGACACCGGGGAGCTGTTTTTT. Translating gives CAGGRGDTGELFF.

This chain links TRBV29-1 with TRBJ2-3; 8 positions agree with TRBD1. The CDR3 spans 13 residues. Germline V gene data show CDR1 as SQVTM and CDR2 as ANQGSEA. The V segment lost 4 bases and the J segment 4 bases; nucleotides outside the gene matches: 4. The CDR3 is CSVGRGPADTQYF. The CDR3 nucleotides read TGCAGCGTTGGCAGGGGGCCGGCAGATACGCAGTATTTT.

V gene TRBV13 combines with J gene TRBJ1-2, with no clear D. The germline gives CDR1 PRHDT, CDR2 FYEKMQ (reference sequence). This CDR3 comprises 15 residues. V gave up 5 bases and J gave up 3 bases, with 16 bases separating them. The CDR3: CASSPGHGDHYGYTF. As DNA, the CDR3 is TGTGCCAGCAGCCCCGGGCACGGGGATCACTATGGCTACACCTTC.

This clone occurred a few times. The chain joins TRBV9 to TRBJ1-2; D is possibly TRBD1 (5 bases). Deletions cut 4 bases from V and 3 bases from J, with 10 bases between. Germline V gives CDR1 SGDLS, CDR2 YYNGEE. This CDR3 is built from 13 residues. CDR3 loop: CASSTDRHYGYTF. The CDR3 DNA follows: TGTGCCAGCAGCACCGACAGACACTATGGCTACACCTTC.

J is TRBJ2-4 and V is TRBV11-2, with TRBD2 identical over 11 bases. The CDR3 sequence is 17 residues long. CDR1 and CDR2 from the germline V gene are SGHAT and FQNNGV. J was trimmed by 0 bases and V by 4 bases; bases with no gene match: 5. CDR3 loop: CASSSRTSGLAKNIQYF. In DNA, the CDR3 is TGTGCCAGCAGCTCCCGGACTAGCGGGTTAGCCAAAAACATTCAGTACTTC.

The sample holds one count of this clone. The V call is TRBV7-9, the J call TRBJ2-3; TRBD1 aligns across 10 bases. Per the germline V gene, CDR1 is SEHNR and CDR2 is FQNEAQ (reference sequence). The CDR3 runs 17 residues. After removal of 5 bases from V and 0 bases from J, the junction contained 8 bases not matched to a gene. CDR3 coding DNA: TGTGCCAGCAGCCCCCGGGACAGGGGCGTAAGCACAGATACGCAGTATTTT. Translated, it gives CASSPRDRGVSTDTQYF.

V is TRBV5-1 and J is TRBJ2-3, with a tentative D call TRBD1 (5 bases). Trimming pared 3 bases from V and 7 bases from J, leaving 18 bases between. Germline V gene lookup returns CDR1 SGHRS and CDR2 YFSETQ. CDR3 length: 15 residues. The CDR3 DNA sequence: TGCGCCAGCAGCTCCACGACAGCCTTGTACAATACGCAGTATTTT. Its translation is CASSSTTALYNTQYF.

This chain joins TRBV5-4 and TRBJ1-2, with 8 bases lining up with TRBD1. V lost 0 bases to trimming and J lost 5 bases; unmatched junction nucleotides: 6. The length of the CDR3 is 15 residues. From germline, CDR1 is SGHNT and CDR2 YYREEE (reference sequence). For the CDR3, the DNA is TGTGCCAGCAGCTTGGGCGCAGGGGGCTCATATGGCTACACCTTC. This sequence encodes CASSLGAGGSYGYTF.

The rearrangement links TRBV6-2 or TRBV6-3 to TRBJ2-7; unclear D gene. CDR3 length equals 13 residues. CDR1 and CDR2 from the germline V gene are MNHEY and SVGEGT. V lost 6 bases to trimming and J lost 3 bases, with 12 bases between them. CDR3 nucleotides: TGTGCCAGCAGCATGACTCGAGACTACGAGCAGTACTTC. Amino acid sequence: CASSMTRDYEQYF.

The rearrangement links TRBV7-2 to TRBJ2-3; perhaps TRBD1 as D (5 bases). The CDR3 extends over 16 amino acids. V was trimmed by 3 bases and J by 1 base, leaving 14 bases between them. Germline V gene sequence: CDR1 SGHTA, CDR2 FQGNSA. CDR3 region: CASSFSRGRGTDTQYF. CDR3 DNA sequence: TGTGCCAGCAGCTTTTCTAGGGGCCGGGGCACAGATACGCAGTATTTT. Filled out from reference TRBV7-2 and TRBJ2-3, the complete variable domain reads GAGVSQSPSNKVTEKGKDVELRCDPISGHTALYWYRQSLGQGLEFLIYFQGNSAPDKSGLPSDRFSAERTGGSVSTLTIQRTQQEDSAVYLCASSFSRGRGTDTQYFGPGTRLTVL.